This T cell receptor (beta chain) was documented in a study of Graves' ophthalmopathy and Graves' hyperthyroidism. This clonotype has ten or more counts. RNA transcripts were the template, and TCR beta CDR3 regions were amplified from them. Second-round multiplex PCR came after first-round RT-PCR with HTBI primers. From the multiplex PCR reads, TCRdb called clonotypes with MiXCR, one entry per CDR3 protein. The sample consists of around 1.1 million distinct CDR3 sequences, about 36% of them appearing once. The specimen sequenced was peripheral blood or thyroid tissue (not recorded which). This clonotype originated in an adult man with Graves' hyperthyroidism.

The CDR3 protein is CASSQHLRDGETQYF. The CDR3 bases are TGCGCCAGCAGCCAACACCTCAGGGACGGGGAGACCCAGTACTTC. The genes are TRBV4-1 and TRBJ2-5; tentatively, D is TRBD1 or TRBD2 (5 bases each). The ends were cut back, 2 bases at V and 5 bases at J, with 15 bases in the middle. Germline V gives CDR1 MGHRA, CDR2 YSYEKL. CDR3 length: 15 residues.